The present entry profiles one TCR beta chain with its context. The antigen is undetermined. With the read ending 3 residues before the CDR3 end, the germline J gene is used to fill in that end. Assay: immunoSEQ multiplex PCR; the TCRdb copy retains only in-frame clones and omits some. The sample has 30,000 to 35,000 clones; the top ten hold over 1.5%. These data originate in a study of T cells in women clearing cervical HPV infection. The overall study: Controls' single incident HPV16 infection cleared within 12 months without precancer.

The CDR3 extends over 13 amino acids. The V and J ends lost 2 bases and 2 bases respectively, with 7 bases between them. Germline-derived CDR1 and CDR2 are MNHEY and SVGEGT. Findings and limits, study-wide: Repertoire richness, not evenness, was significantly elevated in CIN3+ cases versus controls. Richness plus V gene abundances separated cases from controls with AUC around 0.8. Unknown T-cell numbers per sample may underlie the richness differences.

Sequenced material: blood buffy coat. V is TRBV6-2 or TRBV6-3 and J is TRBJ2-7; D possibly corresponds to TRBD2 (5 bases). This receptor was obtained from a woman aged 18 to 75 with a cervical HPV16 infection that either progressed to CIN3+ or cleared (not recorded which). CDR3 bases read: TGTGCCAGCAGTTACAGCGGACCCTACGAG. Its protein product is CASSYSGPYE. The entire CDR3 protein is CASSYSGPYEQYF.